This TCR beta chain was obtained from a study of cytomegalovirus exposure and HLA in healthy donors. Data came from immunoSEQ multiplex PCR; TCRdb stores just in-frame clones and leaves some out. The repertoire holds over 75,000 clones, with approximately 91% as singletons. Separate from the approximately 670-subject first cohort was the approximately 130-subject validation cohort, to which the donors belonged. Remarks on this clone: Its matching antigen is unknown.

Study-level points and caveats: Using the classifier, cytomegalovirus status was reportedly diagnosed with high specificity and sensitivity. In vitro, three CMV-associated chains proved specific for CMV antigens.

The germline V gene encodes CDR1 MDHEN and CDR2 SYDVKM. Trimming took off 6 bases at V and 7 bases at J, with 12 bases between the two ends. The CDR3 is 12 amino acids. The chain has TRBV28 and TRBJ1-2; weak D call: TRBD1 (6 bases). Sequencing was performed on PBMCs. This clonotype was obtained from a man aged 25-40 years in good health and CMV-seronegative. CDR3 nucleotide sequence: TGTGCCAGCAGCCCCGCAGGGGTTGGCTACACCTTC. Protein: CASSPAGVGYTF.